A selection of T cell receptor beta chains follows, all from one sample in a study of blood T cell dynamics during melanoma immunotherapy. The method was immunoSEQ multiplex PCR; TCRdb's version includes in-frame clones alone and lacks a portion of them. The table records 25,000 to 30,000 clones, approximately 80% of them present only once. Sequenced here: blood, sampled from a patient treated with checkpoint blockade. The receptors come from a human donor with melanoma. CDR3s include the opening cysteine and the closing phenylalanine or tryptophan. The D gene is left open where the match is weak. Clone size is stated in some rows and not others, as once, few, many or a class when expanded.

D gene,V gene,clone size,J gene,CDR3 protein,CDR3 DNA
NA,TRBV5-1,NA,TRBJ2-2,CASSRTGITGELFF,TGCGCCAGCAGCCGAACAGGGATCACCGGGGAGCTGTTTTTT
NA,TRBV7-2,NA,TRBJ1-6,CASSPNRRSPLHF,TGTGCCAGCAGCCCCAATCGTAGGTCACCCCTCCACTTT
TRBD2,TRBV30,NA,TRBJ2-3,CAWSAQRGIDTQYF,TGTGCCTGGAGTGCCCAGCGGGGGATCGATACGCAGTATTTT
NA,TRBV14,NA,TRBJ2-2,CASSQAPGLGELFF,TGTGCCAGCAGCCAAGCCCCCGGGCTGGGGGAGCTGTTTTTT
TRBD2,TRBV5-1,NA,TRBJ2-1,CASGRTSDTSYNEQFF,TGCGCCAGCGGCCGGACTAGCGACACCTCCTACAATGAGCAGTTCTTC
TRBD1,TRBV2,NA,TRBJ1-4,CASSEAGQGVPFEKLFF,TGTGCCAGCAGTGAAGCTGGGCAGGGGGTCCCTTTTGAAAAACTGTTTTTT
NA,TRBV4-1,NA,TRBJ2-5,CASSQEQQTQYF,TGCGCCAGCAGCCAAGAACAGCAGACCCAGTACTTC
NA,TRBV6-1,NA,TRBJ1-1,CASMGFRNTEAFF,TGTGCCAGCATGGGGTTCCGGAACACTGAAGCTTTCTTT
NA,TRBV30,NA,TRBJ1-1,CAWSQPPGKLAFF,TGTGCCTGGAGTCAGCCCCCCGGGAAGCTGGCTTTCTTT
NA,TRBV11-2,NA,TRBJ1-1,CASSLGYNTEAFF,TGTGCCAGCAGCTTAGGGTATAACACTGAAGCTTTCTTT
NA,TRBV7-9,NA,TRBJ1-4,CASSLFGTTNEKLFF,TGTGCCAGCAGCCTATTCGGGACGACTAATGAAAAACTGTTTTTT
NA,TRBV5-4,NA,TRBJ1-3,CASSSSKAVNTIYF,TGTGCCAGCAGCTCCTCTAAGGCCGTAAACACCATATATTTT
NA,TRBV28,NA,TRBJ2-4,CASSLGENIQYF,TGTGCCAGCAGTTTAGGCGAAAACATTCAGTACTTC
TRBD2,TRBV5-1,NA,TRBJ2-5,CASSSAIPGLAGQETQYF,TGCGCCAGCAGCTCGGCAATCCCGGGACTAGCGGGGCAAGAGACCCAGTACTTC
TRBD2,TRBV28,NA,TRBJ2-7,CAGRGGAREQYF,TGTGCCGGTCGGGGGGGGGCGCGAGAGCAGTACTTC
TRBD2,TRBV7-6,NA,TRBJ2-7,CASSLGTSGSIGTNEQYF,TGTGCCAGCAGCCTAGGGACTAGCGGGAGCATCGGGACGAACGAGCAGTACTTC
NA,TRBV5-6,NA,TRBJ2-7,CASSVGGSYEQYF,TGTGCCAGCAGCGTAGGGGGCTCCTACGAGCAGTACTTC
TRBD1,TRBV12-5,NA,TRBJ1-2,CASGRTGDYGYTF,TGTGCTAGTGGTAGAACAGGGGACTATGGCTACACCTTC
NA,TRBV28,NA,TRBJ2-6,CASSLWSSGANVLTF,TGTGCCAGCAGTTTGTGGAGTTCTGGGGCCAACGTCCTGACTTTC
TRBD2,TRBV4-3,NA,TRBJ2-3,CASSPGLAGGPGTDTQYF,TGCGCCAGCTCTCCGGGACTAGCGGGGGGGCCGGGCACAGATACGCAGTATTTT
NA,TRBV19,NA,TRBJ2-5,CASSISGGRQYF,TGTGCCAGTAGTATATCCGGGGGCAGACAGTACTTC
TRBD1,TRBV6-5,NA,TRBJ1-1,CASSLDRGGGTEAFF,TGTGCCAGCAGTCTGGACAGGGGAGGAGGGACTGAAGCTTTCTTT
TRBD1,TRBV14,NA,TRBJ1-2,CASSWYRGISLGYTF,TGTGCCAGCAGCTGGTACAGGGGAATCTCGCTGGGCTACACCTTC
NA,TRBV2,once,TRBJ1-2,CASSREGSDYGYTF,TGTGCCAGCAGCCGGGAGGGGAGTGACTATGGCTACACCTTC
TRBD1,TRBV5-5,NA,TRBJ1-2,CASSSGGQHLYGYTF,TGTGCCAGCAGCTCGGGGGGACAGCACCTGTATGGCTACACCTTC
NA,TRBV28,once,TRBJ2-2,CASSLGGARPRELFF,TGTGCCAGCAGTTTAGGAGGAGCACGGCCCAGGGAGCTGTTTTTT
NA,TRBV27,NA,TRBJ2-1,CASSLLADYSYNEQFF,TGTGCCAGCAGTCTCTTAGCGGACTACTCCTACAATGAGCAGTTCTTC
NA,TRBV5-1,NA,TRBJ2-7,CASSLSATEYEQYF,TGCGCCAGCAGCTTGTCCGCGACAGAATACGAGCAGTACTTC
NA,TRBV4-2,few,TRBJ2-1,CASSQDKGGYNEQFF,TGTGCCAGCAGCCAAGATAAGGGGGGCTACAATGAGCAGTTCTTC
NA,TRBV2,NA,TRBJ2-2,CASSEQGLNTGELFF,TGTGCCAGCAGTGAACAGGGATTGAACACCGGGGAGCTGTTTTTT
TRBD2,TRBV7-2,NA,TRBJ2-1,CASWRLAGSYNEQFF,TGTGCCAGCTGGCGACTAGCGGGGTCCTACAATGAGCAGTTCTTC
NA,TRBV5-8,few,TRBJ2-7,CASSSKRTLSASYEQYF,TGTGCCAGCAGCTCTAAACGGACACTTTCCGCTTCCTACGAGCAGTACTTC
TRBD1,TRBV2,NA,TRBJ2-2,CASTQQQGAGELFF,TGTGCCAGCACTCAGCAACAGGGGGCCGGGGAGCTGTTTTTT
NA,TRBV6-1,NA,TRBJ2-1,CASSEVGGRPNYNEQFF,TGTGCCAGCAGTGAAGTTGGAGGGAGACCCAACTACAATGAGCAGTTCTTC
NA,TRBV28,NA,TRBJ2-3,CARPGHLKRDTQYF,TGTGCCAGGCCGGGACACCTAAAGCGGGATACGCAGTATTTT
NA,TRBV21-1,NA,TRBJ2-3,CASSKGGIETDTQYF,TGTGCCAGCAGCAAAGGGGGAATAGAGACAGATACGCAGTATTTT
TRBD1,TRBV6-5,NA,TRBJ1-4,CASSYKGTGVEKLFF,TGTGCCAGCAGTTACAAGGGGACAGGGGTTGAAAAACTGTTTTTT
TRBD2,TRBV11-2,NA,TRBJ2-5,CASSLLAEETQYF,TGTGCCAGCAGCTTACTAGCGGAAGAGACCCAGTACTTC
TRBD1,TRBV30,NA,TRBJ2-2,CAGQGTGELFF,TGTGCCGGACAGGGAACCGGGGAGCTGTTTTTT
NA,TRBV27,NA,TRBJ2-5,CASSLSSYQETQYF,TGTGCCAGCAGTTTATCCTCCTACCAAGAGACCCAGTACTTC
TRBD2,TRBV28,NA,TRBJ2-2,CASSFSSGRGGGELFF,TGTGCCAGCAGTTTCTCTAGCGGGAGAGGGGGCGGGGAGCTGTTTTTT
TRBD2,TRBV29-1,NA,TRBJ2-7,CSGQTSGTTYEQYF,TGCAGCGGCCAGACTAGCGGGACAACCTACGAGCAGTACTTC
NA,TRBV19,once,TRBJ1-2,CASNAGPSNYGYTF,TGTGCCAGTAACGCGGGCCCTTCTAACTATGGCTACACCTTC
NA,TRBV7-2,NA,TRBJ1-1,CASSQKSPGGEAFF,TGTGCCAGCAGCCAAAAGAGTCCAGGCGGTGAAGCTTTCTTT
NA,TRBV19,NA,TRBJ2-5,CASSSKQGTGETQYF,TGTGCCAGTAGTAGCAAACAGGGGACTGGGGAGACCCAGTACTTC
TRBD1,TRBV6-1,NA,TRBJ1-2,CASRGQGAGNYGYTF,TGTGCCAGCAGGGGACAGGGGGCAGGAAACTATGGCTACACCTTC
NA,TRBV25-1,NA,TRBJ2-2,CASRETGINTGELFF,TGTGCCAGCAGGGAAACAGGGATAAACACCGGGGAGCTGTTTTTT